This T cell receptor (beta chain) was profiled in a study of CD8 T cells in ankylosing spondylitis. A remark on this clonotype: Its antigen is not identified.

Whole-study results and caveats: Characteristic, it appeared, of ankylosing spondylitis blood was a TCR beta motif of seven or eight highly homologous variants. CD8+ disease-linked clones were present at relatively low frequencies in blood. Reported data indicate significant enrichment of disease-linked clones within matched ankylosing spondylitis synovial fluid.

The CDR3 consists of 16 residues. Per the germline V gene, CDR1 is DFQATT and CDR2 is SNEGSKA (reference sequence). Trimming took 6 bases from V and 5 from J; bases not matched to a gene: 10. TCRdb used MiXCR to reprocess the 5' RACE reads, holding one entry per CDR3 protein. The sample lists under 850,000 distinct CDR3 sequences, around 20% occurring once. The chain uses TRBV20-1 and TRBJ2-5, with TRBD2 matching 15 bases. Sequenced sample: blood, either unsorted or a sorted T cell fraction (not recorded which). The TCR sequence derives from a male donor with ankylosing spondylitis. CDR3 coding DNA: TGCAGTGCCTGGGGACTAGCGGGAGGAGGAAGGGAGACCCAGTACTTC. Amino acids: CSAWGLAGGGRETQYF.